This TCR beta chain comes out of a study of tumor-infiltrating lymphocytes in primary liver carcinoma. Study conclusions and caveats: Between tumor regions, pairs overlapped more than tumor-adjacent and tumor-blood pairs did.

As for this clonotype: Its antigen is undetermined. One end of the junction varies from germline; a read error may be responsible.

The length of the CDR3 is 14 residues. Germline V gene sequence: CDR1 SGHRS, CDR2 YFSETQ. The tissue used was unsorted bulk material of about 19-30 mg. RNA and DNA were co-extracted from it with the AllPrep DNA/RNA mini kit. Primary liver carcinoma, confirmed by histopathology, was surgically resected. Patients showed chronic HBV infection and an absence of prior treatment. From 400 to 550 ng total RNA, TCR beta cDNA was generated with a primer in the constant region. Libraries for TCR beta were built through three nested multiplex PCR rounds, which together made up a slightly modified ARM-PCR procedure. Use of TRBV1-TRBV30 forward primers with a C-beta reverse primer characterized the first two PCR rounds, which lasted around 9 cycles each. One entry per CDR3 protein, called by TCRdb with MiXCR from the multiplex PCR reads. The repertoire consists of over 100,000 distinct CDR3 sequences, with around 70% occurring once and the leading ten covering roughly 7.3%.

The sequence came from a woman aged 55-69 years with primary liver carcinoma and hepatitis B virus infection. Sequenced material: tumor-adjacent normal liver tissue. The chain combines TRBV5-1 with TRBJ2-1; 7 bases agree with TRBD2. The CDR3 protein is CASSFGGSRNEQFF. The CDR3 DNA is TGTGCCAGCAGCTTTGGCGGGAGCAGAAATGAGCAGTTCTTC.